This TCR beta chain was sequenced in a study of T cells in tumors after PD-1 blockade. Overall study context: Patients received pembrolizumab 200 mg every 3 weeks or cemiplimab 350 mg every 2 weeks. Daily vismodegib 150 mg continued in a subset of anti-PD-1-treated patients. The study, taken as a whole, reports: Squamous carcinoma: 50% of expanded exhausted clones novel, versus almost 30% of other expanded CD8+ clones. Most post-therapy expanded exhausted CD8+ clones were new, undetected before treatment.

Turning to this clone: The antigen is unknown.

Clones were read by immunoSEQ multiplex PCR, and TCRdb kept only the in-frame ones, dropping some. Of 10,000 to 15,000 clones listed, approximately 64% are singletons. V was clipped by 4 bases and J by 2 bases, with 8 bases between them. Germline lookup yields CDR1 SQVTM and CDR2 ANQGSEA. CDR3 length: 13 amino acids. The input for sequencing was tumor tissue, taken before anti-PD-1 treatment. The receptor's source is a human donor with cutaneous squamous cell carcinoma. The chain carries TRBV29-1 and TRBJ1-4; the D is unclear. The CDR3 sequence is CSVVEGTNEKLFF. In nucleotides, the CDR3 is TGCAGCGTTGTGGAGGGCACTAATGAAAAACTGTTTTTT.